This T cell receptor delta chain is drawn from a study of Vδ1+ human thymocytes. Study-level results: Highly polyclonal TRG and TRD repertoires with Gaussian CDR3 length distributions appeared in thymus. TRD repertoires were essentially private, unlike widely shared TRG clonotypes.

Trimming removed 3 bases from V and 4 bases from J; junction bases left unmatched: 11. The CDR3 sequence is 17 residues long. Germline CDR1 is TSWWSYY and CDR2 is QGS. Remarks on this clone: The target antigen is unknown.

Extracted RNA was reverse transcribed into cDNA. CDR3 amplicons came from multiplex PCR with pooled V-gene forward and constant-region reverse primers. TCRdb re-called clones from the multiplex PCR reads using CATT. The repertoire holds about 55,000 delta-chain clones, with 15% to 20% as singletons. Alphabeta T cells were depleted, then CD3+ Vdelta1+ Vdelta2- thymocytes were FACS-sorted. This TCR was recovered from a boy under three years old who had congenital heart surgery. The sequencing sample was made of Vdelta1+ gamma-delta thymocytes from the thymus. The sample's subset: FACS-sorted CD3+ TCRalphabeta- TCRVdelta1+ TCRVdelta2- thymocytes. V is TRDV1 and J is TRDJ1; TRDD3 agrees at 10 bases. In DNA, the CDR3 is TGTGCTCTTGGGGATGGATTCCTACGGGGGATACGCGATAAACTCATCTTT. This gives the protein CALGDGFLRGIRDKLIF.